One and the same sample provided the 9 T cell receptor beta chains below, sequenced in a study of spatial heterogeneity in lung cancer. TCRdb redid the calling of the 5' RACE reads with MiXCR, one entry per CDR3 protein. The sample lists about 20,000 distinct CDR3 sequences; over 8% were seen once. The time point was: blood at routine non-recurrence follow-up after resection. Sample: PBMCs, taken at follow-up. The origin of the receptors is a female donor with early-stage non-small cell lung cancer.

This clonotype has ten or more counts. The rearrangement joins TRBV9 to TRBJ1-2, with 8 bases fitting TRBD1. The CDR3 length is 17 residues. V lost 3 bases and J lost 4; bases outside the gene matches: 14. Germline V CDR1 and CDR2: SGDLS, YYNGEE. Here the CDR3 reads CASSARDRTGEGYGYTF. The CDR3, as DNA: TGTGCCAGCAGCGCCCGGGACAGGACCGGGGAGGGCTATGGCTACACCTTC.

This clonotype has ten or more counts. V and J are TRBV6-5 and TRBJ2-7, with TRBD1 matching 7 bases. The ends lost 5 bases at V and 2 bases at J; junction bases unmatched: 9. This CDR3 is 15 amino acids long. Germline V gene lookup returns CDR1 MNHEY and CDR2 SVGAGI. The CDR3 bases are TGTGCCAGCAGTACGACAGGGACGAGACCCTACGAGCAGTACTTC. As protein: CASSTTGTRPYEQYF.

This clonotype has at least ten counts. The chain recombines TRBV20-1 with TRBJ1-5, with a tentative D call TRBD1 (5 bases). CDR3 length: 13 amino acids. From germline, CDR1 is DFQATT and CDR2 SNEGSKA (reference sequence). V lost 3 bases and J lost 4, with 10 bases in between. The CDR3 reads CSARVQGNQPQHF. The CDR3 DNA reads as TGCAGTGCTAGGGTGCAGGGAAATCAGCCCCAGCATTTT.

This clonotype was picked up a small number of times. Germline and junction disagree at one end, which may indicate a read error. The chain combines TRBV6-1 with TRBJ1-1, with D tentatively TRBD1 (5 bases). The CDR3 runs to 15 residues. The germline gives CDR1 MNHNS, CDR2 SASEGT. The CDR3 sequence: CASREGDLSYTEAFF. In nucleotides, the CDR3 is TGTGCCAGCAGAGAAGGGGACCTCAGCTACACTGAAGCTTTCTTT.

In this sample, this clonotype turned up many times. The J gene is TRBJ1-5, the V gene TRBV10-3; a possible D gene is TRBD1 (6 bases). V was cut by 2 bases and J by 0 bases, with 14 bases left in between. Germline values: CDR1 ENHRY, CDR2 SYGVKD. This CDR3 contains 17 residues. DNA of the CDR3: TGTGCCATCAGTGAGGGACAGAATAGTAATAGCAATCAGCCCCAGCATTTT. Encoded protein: CAISEGQNSNSNQPQHF.

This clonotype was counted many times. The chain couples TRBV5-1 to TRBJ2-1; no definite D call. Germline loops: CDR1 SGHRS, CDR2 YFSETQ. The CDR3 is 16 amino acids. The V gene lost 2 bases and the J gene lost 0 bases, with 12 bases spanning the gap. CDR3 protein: CASSFVYPPSYNEQFF. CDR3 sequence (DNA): TGCGCCAGCAGCTTTGTATACCCTCCCTCCTACAATGAGCAGTTCTTC.

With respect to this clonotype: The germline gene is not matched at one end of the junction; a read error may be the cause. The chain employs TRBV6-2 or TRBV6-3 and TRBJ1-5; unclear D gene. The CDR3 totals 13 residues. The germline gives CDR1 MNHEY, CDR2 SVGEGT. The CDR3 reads CASSYTSGQPQHF. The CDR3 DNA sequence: TGCGCCAGCAGTTACACATCCGGTCAGCCCCAGCATTTT.

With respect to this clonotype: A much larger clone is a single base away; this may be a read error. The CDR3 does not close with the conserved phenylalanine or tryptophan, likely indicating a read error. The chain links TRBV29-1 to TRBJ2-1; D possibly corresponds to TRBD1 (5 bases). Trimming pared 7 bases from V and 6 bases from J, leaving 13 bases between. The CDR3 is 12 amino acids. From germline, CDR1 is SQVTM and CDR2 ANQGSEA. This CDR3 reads CSGTGPLNEQFY. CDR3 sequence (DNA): TGCAGCGGTACAGGTCCCCTCAATGAGCAGTTCTAC.

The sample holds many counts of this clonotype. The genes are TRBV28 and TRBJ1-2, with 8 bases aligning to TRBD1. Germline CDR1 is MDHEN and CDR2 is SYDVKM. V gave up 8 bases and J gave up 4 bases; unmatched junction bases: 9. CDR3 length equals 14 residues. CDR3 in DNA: TGTGCCAGCGGGTCAGGGGGCGTAATCTATGGCTACACCTTC. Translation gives CASGSGGVIYGYTF.